This TCR beta chain was obtained from a study of identifying expanded T cells in peripheral blood. Study outcomes and limitations: Differentially abundant clones: about 1.2 between replicates, 16.4 at roughly 15 days, less than 20 at four. Across healthy donors, higher total template counts meant significantly greater roughly 2-week count variance.

Repertoires were generated with immunoSEQ multiplex PCR, while TCRdb's copy carries only in-frame clones and drops some. The repertoire holds around 47,000 clones, less than 85% seen once, with around 15% in the top ten. Collection occurred without any documented infections or immune events in donors. Trimming took 0 bases from V and 0 from J, leaving 7 bases between them. There are 16 residues in the CDR3. CDR1 is SGHRS and CDR2 is YFSETQ in the germline V gene. Details on this clone: The antigen remains unidentified.

The chain carries TRBV5-1 and TRBJ1-6, with D possibly being TRBD1 (5 bases). The material sequenced was blood. The sequence came from a person aged 18-70 years in good health. The CDR3 region has the DNA TGCGCCAGCAGCTTGGTCGACAGCTCCTATAATTCACCCCTCCACTTT. Encoded protein: CASSLVDSSYNSPLHF.